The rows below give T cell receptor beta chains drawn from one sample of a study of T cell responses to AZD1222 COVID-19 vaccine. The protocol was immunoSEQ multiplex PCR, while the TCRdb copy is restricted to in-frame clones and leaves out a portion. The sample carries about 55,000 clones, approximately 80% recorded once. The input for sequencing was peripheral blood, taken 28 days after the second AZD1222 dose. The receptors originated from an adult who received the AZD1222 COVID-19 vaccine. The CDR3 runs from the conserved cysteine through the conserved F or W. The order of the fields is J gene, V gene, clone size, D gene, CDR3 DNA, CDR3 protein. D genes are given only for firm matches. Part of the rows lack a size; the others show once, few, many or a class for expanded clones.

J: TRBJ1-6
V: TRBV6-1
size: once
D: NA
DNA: TGTGCCAGCAGTGAACCGGGGGTCGGAAATTCACCCCTCCACTTT
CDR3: CASSEPGVGNSPLHF

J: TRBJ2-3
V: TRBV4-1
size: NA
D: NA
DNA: TGCGCCAGCAGCGCGGGTCTGGGTGGCACAGATACGCAGTATTTT
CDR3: CASSAGLGGTDTQYF

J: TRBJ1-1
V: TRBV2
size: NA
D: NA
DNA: TGTGCCAGCAGTCGGGACAAATCGAACACTGAAGCTTTCTTT
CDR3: CASSRDKSNTEAFF

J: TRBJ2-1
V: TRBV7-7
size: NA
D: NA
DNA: TGTGCTAGCAGCTTAGATCAGGGGTTGGATGAGCAGTTCTTC
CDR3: CASSLDQGLDEQFF

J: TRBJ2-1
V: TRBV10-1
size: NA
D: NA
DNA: TGCGCCAGCAGTGAGTCGCAGTTCGATGAGCAGTTCTTC
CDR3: CASSESQFDEQFF

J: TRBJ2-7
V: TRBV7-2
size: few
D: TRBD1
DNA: TGTGCCAGCAGCCCAGGGGGTCTCCTAGGCGAGCAGTACTTC
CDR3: CASSPGGLLGEQYF

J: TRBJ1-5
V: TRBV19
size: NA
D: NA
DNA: TGTGCCAGTAGTATTGGGACGGGTGGTCAGCCCCAGCATTTT
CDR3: CASSIGTGGQPQHF

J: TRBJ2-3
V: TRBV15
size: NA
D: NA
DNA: TGTGCCACCAGCAGAGCCCCGACGGGGTTCACAGATACGCAGTATTTT
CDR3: CATSRAPTGFTDTQYF

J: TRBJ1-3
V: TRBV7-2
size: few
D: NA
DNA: TGTGCCAGCGCACAGGGTTCTGGAAACACCATATATTTT
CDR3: CASAQGSGNTIYF

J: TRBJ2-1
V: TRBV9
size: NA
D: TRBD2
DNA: TGTGCCAGCAGCGTAAGGGCCCCCGGGGGGGAGCAGTTCTTC
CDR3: CASSVRAPGGEQFF

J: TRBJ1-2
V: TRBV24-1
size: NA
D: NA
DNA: TGTGCCACCAGTGGGCAGGGGAGTGGCTACACCTTC
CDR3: CATSGQGSGYTF

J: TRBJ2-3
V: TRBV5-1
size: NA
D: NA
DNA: TGCGCCAGCAGCTCGGGCGGGACTTCTCTCACAGATACGCAGTATTTT
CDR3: CASSSGGTSLTDTQYF

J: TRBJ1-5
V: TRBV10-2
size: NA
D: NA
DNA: TGCGCCTCCCAGGGGACTGTCAATCAGCCCCAGCATTTT
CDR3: CASQGTVNQPQHF

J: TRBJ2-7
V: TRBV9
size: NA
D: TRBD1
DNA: TGTGCCAGCAGCGTAGTACAGGGGGGCTTTTACGAGCAGTACTTC
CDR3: CASSVVQGGFYEQYF

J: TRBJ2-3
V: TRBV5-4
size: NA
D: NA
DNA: TGTGCCAGCAGCTTGGAGGGACCCCGGGCAGATACGCAGTATTTT
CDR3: CASSLEGPRADTQYF

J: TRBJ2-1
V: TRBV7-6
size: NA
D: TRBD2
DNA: TGTGCCAGCAGCTTAGGGGCTAGCGGGAGGGCAATAAATGAGCAGTTCTTC
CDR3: CASSLGASGRAINEQFF